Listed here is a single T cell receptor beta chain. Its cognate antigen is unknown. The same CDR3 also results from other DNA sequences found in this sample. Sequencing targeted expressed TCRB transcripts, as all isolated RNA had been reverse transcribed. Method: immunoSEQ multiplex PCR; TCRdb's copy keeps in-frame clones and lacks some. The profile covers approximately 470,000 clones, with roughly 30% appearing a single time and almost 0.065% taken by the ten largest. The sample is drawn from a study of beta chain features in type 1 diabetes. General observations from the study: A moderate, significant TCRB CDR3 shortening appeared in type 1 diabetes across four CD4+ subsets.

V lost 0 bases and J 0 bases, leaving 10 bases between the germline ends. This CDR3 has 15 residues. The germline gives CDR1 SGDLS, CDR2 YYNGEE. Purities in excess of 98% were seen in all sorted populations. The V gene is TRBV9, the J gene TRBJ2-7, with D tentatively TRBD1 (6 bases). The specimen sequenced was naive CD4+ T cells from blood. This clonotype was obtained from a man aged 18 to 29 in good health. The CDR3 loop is CASSVETGPSYEQYF. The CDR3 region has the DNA TGTGCCAGCAGCGTAGAGACAGGACCCTCCTACGAGCAGTACTTC.